These 6 T cell receptor beta chains came from one sample sequenced in a study of siplizumab effects on memory and regulatory T cells. Produced via immunoSEQ multiplex PCR; TCRdb's table is partial and in-frame only. Among 95,000 to 130,000 clones listed, 90% to 95% were seen once. Sequencing was performed on non-Treg CD4+ T cells sorted from blood. The receptor source for this set is a human donor in good health.

The chain is built from TRBV29-1 and TRBJ1-2; 7 bases are shared with TRBD1. This CDR3 comprises 13 residues. Trimming at V came to 3 bases and at J to 0 bases, leaving 1 base not matched to a gene. Germline CDR1 is SQVTM and CDR2 is ANQGSEA. In DNA, the CDR3 is TGCAGCGTTGAGGGGACAGCTAACTATGGCTACACCTTC. This translates into CSVEGTANYGYTF.

The chain is built from TRBV30 and TRBJ2-3; 11 bases align to TRBD2. The V and J ends lost 8 bases and 3 bases, in that order; junction bases with no gene match: 10. This CDR3 comprises 15 residues. Germline-derived CDR1 and CDR2 are GTSNPN and SVGIG (reference sequence). The CDR3 reads CAHQGLAGGTDTQYF. In DNA, the CDR3 is TGTGCCCATCAGGGGCTAGCGGGAGGAACAGATACGCAGTATTTT.

The chain links TRBV6-4 to TRBJ1-1; D uncertain. This CDR3 is 13 amino acids long. V was shortened by 4 bases and J by 1 base, with 7 bases between the two germline ends. Germline lookup yields CDR1 MRHNA and CDR2 SNTAGT. The CDR3 here is CASSASSNTEAFF. The CDR3 DNA reads TGTGCCAGCAGTGCCAGCTCGAACACTGAAGCTTTCTTT.

The rearrangement links TRBV5-6 to TRBJ2-3; 8 bases are shared with TRBD2. Germline values: CDR1 SGHDT, CDR2 YYEEEE. This CDR3 spans 15 amino acids. The ends lost 5 bases at V and 3 bases at J; junction bases unmatched: 8. CDR3 nucleotide sequence: TGTGCCAGCAGTTATGGACTAGCCCAGACAGATACGCAGTATTTT. Translated, it gives CASSYGLAQTDTQYF.

V gene TRBV19 combines with J gene TRBJ2-3; the D call may be TRBD1 or TRBD2 (5 bases each). The V end lost 5 bases, the J end lost 2 bases, and 14 bases lay between the germline ends. The germline CDR1 and CDR2 sequences are LNHDA and SQIVND (reference sequence). The CDR3 extends over 15 amino acids. CDR3 coding DNA: TGTGCCAGTAGTTACTGGGGGACCCTCACAGATACGCAGTATTTT. Its translation is CASSYWGTLTDTQYF.

V usage is TRBV25-1 and J usage is TRBJ2-2; TRBD1 is a possible D gene (5 bases). CDR3 length equals 16 residues. The germline CDR1 and CDR2 sequences are MGHDK and SYGVNS. The V gene lost 3 bases and the J gene lost 6 bases, with 17 bases spanning the gap. This CDR3 reads CASSDYQGRTSGELFF. Written as DNA, the CDR3 is TGTGCCAGCAGTGATTATCAGGGTAGGACCTCCGGGGAGCTGTTTTTT.